These T cell receptor beta chains were read from a single sample in a study of T cell changes during pregnancy in multiple sclerosis. Libraries were prepared by immunoSEQ multiplex PCR; TCRdb keeps only in-frame clonotypes and omits some of them. The sample gives 100,000 to 150,000 clones, about 94% of which show up once; approximately 6.2% is in the top ten. The sample consisted of peripheral blood, taken before pregnancy. These receptors were collected from a female donor with multiple sclerosis, enrolled in a pregnancy study. Each CDR3 is given with its conserved first and last residue. The D gene is left open where the match is weak. Only some rows state a clone size, as once, few, many or a class for expanded clones.

TRBD1,TRBJ2-2,TRBV27,few,CASSPRQGENTGELFF,TGTGCCAGCAGTCCAAGACAGGGAGAGAACACCGGGGAGCTGTTTTTT
TRBD1,TRBJ1-3,TRBV9,few,CASSVAGGNTIYF,TGTGCCAGCAGCGTAGCAGGGGGCAACACCATATATTTT
TRBD2,TRBJ2-1,TRBV28,NA,CASGTSGSRSYNEQFF,TGTGCCAGCGGGACTAGCGGGAGTAGGTCCTATAATGAGCAGTTCTTC
TRBD1,TRBJ1-2,TRBV5-4,NA,CASSAGQGGYGYTF,TGTGCCAGCAGCGCCGGACAGGGCGGCTATGGCTACACCTTC
NA,TRBJ1-1,TRBV9,NA,CASSPPLWPGENTEAFF,TGTGCCAGCAGCCCCCCCCTGTGGCCAGGGGAAAACACTGAAGCTTTCTTT
TRBD2,TRBJ2-1,TRBV7-8,NA,CASSGGLAYYTDNEQFF,TGTGCCAGCAGCGGGGGACTAGCGTATTACACCGACAATGAGCAGTTCTTC
TRBD2,TRBJ2-1,TRBV18,NA,CASSQGSSGGAGPNEQFF,TGTGCCAGCTCCCAAGGATCGAGCGGGGGGGCCGGTCCCAATGAGCAGTTCTTC
TRBD1,TRBJ2-7,TRBV28,NA,CASRGQGGSYEQYF,TGTGCCAGCAGGGGACAGGGCGGCTCCTACGAGCAGTACTTC
NA,TRBJ2-7,TRBV2,NA,CASSDFGIYEQYF,TGTGCCAGCTCGGACTTTGGGATCTACGAGCAGTACTTC
TRBD1,TRBJ1-1,TRBV27,NA,CASTKWRDRGTEAFF,TGTGCCAGCACCAAATGGAGGGACAGGGGAACTGAAGCTTTCTTT
NA,TRBJ2-7,TRBV19,NA,CATPRGTSSYEQYF,TGTGCCACCCCAAGAGGGACAAGCTCCTACGAGCAGTACTTC
NA,TRBJ1-1,TRBV19,NA,CASSISQGGSEAFF,TGTGCCAGTAGTATCTCGCAGGGAGGCTCAGAAGCTTTCTTT
TRBD1,TRBJ2-5,TRBV5-6,once,CASSQGQLGETQYF,TGTGCCAGCAGCCAGGGACAGCTGGGAGAGACCCAGTACTTC
TRBD1,TRBJ1-6,TRBV15,NA,CATSLGGQGAPNSPLHF,TGTGCCACCAGCTTGGGGGGACAGGGGGCGCCTAATTCACCCCTCCACTTT
NA,TRBJ2-6,TRBV5-4,NA,CASSSGGLSGANVLTF,TGTGCCAGCAGTTCTGGGGGCCTCTCTGGGGCCAACGTCCTGACTTTC
NA,TRBJ2-2,TRBV6-5,NA,CASSLKPMNTGELFF,TGTGCCAGCAGCCTAAAGCCTATGAACACCGGGGAGCTGTTTTTT
TRBD2,TRBJ2-7,TRBV27,NA,CASSSSLAGAYEQYF,TGTGCCAGCAGTTCAAGTCTAGCGGGAGCCTACGAGCAGTACTTC
NA,TRBJ2-1,TRBV28,NA,CASTPRLYNEQFF,TGTGCCAGCACCCCTCGACTGTACAATGAGCAGTTCTTC
TRBD2,TRBJ2-6,TRBV2,NA,CASKSAGVGGANVLTF,TGTGCCAGCAAATCAGCGGGAGTTGGTGGGGCCAACGTCCTGACTTTC
TRBD1,TRBJ1-4,TRBV18,once,CASSIAGTGGTGNEKLFF,TGTGCCAGCTCAATTGCCGGGACAGGGGGCACGGGCAATGAAAAACTGTTTTTT
TRBD1,TRBJ2-5,TRBV29-1,few,CSVGGPGTGVVETQYF,TGCAGCGTTGGGGGGCCCGGGACAGGGGTTGTAGAGACCCAGTACTTC
TRBD1,TRBJ2-3,TRBV28,NA,CASSPSTGVGTDTQYF,TGTGCCAGCAGTCCGTCGACAGGGGTGGGCACAGATACGCAGTATTTT
TRBD2,TRBJ2-1,TRBV6-6,NA,CASSGGSGSSYNEQFF,TGTGCCAGCAGCGGGGGGAGCGGGAGCTCCTACAATGAGCAGTTCTTC
NA,TRBJ2-7,TRBV19,NA,CASSLGGYEQYF,TGTGCCAGTTCCCTCGGGGGTTACGAGCAGTACTTC